A single sample gave rise to the 24 T cell receptor beta chains below, sequenced in a study of regulatory T cells in long-lasting Graves disease. Regarding time point: newly diagnosed GD, antithyroid drugs for less than 3 months. Extracted PBMC RNA gave rise to the TCR library. Arm-PCR of CDR3 regions and iRepertoire HTBI primers were used to build TCR beta libraries. TCRdb ran MiXCR on the multiplex PCR reads and lists one entry per CDR3 protein. The sample shows roughly 500,000 distinct CDR3 sequences, around 11% of them seen only once. These data were also filed under a second study, of T cells in Graves' hyperthyroidism and ophthalmopathy.

Here the sequenced sample was peripheral blood mononuclear cells (PBMCs), taken at new diagnosis, from a patient treated with antithyroid drugs. The source of these receptors is a woman in her twenties or thirties with Graves disease.

This clonotype was counted between two and nine times. The chain couples TRBV19 to TRBJ2-1, with unresolved D. CDR3 length: 13 residues. Trimming pared 3 bases from V and 7 bases from J, leaving 10 bases between. CDR1 and CDR2 (germline): LNHDA, SQIVND (reference sequence). The CDR3 region is CASSMKLTNEQFF. The CDR3 bases are TGTGCCAGTAGTATGAAACTAACGAATGAGCAGTTCTTC.

The table lists this clonotype with a few counts. This chain connects TRBV3-1 to TRBJ2-5; D is unresolved. Germline lookup yields CDR1 LGHDT and CDR2 YNNKEL (reference sequence). The ends were cut back, 0 bases at V and 0 bases at J, with 14 bases in the middle. CDR3 length: 17 residues. The chain's CDR3 is CASSQDELMRYQETQYF. As DNA, the CDR3 is TGTGCCAGCAGCCAAGACGAACTTATGAGGTACCAAGAGACCCAGTACTTC.

This clonotype was seen at least ten times. J is TRBJ2-3 and V is TRBV29-1, with D unclear. This CDR3 is built from 13 residues. Germline assignment: CDR1 SQVTM and CDR2 ANQGSEA. Deletions cut 4 bases from V and 0 bases from J, with 8 bases between. Here the CDR3 reads CSVVTASTDTQYF. CDR3 DNA sequence: TGCAGCGTTGTTACGGCCAGCACAGATACGCAGTATTTT.

J is TRBJ1-1 and V is TRBV19; D is ambiguous. Between the trimmed V and J ends, which lost 11 bases and 0 bases, there was a span of 19 bases. This CDR3 spans 15 amino acids. Germline-derived CDR1 and CDR2 are LNHDA and SQIVND (reference sequence). In DNA, the CDR3 is TGTGCCGCTACTCGAGGGTTATTCATGAACACTGAAGCTTTCTTT. The encoded protein is CAATRGLFMNTEAFF.

This clonotype was detected many times. V is TRBV11-3 and J is TRBJ1-2; no reliable D call. Trimming removed 5 bases from V and 2 bases from J, with 6 bases in between. The CDR3 covers 12 residues. Germline V gene lookup returns CDR1 SGHNT and CDR2 YENEEA. The CDR3 sequence is CASSAENYGYTF. DNA for the CDR3: TGTGCCAGCAGCGCAGAGAACTATGGCTACACCTTC.

This clonotype was found many times. The chain carries TRBV5-1 and TRBJ2-2, with D possibly TRBD1 on 6 matching bases. This CDR3 is 15 amino acids long. V lost 2 bases and J lost 5, with 13 bases in between. Germline CDR1 reads SGHRS; CDR2 reads YFSETQ. As DNA, the CDR3 is TGCGCCAGCAGCTTAACCGGTACAGGGACCGGGGAGCTGTTTTTT. It translates to CASSLTGTGTGELFF.

This clonotype was found a few times. One junction end does not reproduce the germline sequence, and a read error may be involved. The chain recombines TRBV9 with TRBJ1-2; 8 bases are a match to TRBD1. The length of the CDR3 is 13 residues. The germline CDR1 and CDR2 sequences are SGDLS and YYNGEE. The CDR3 loop reads CASSTYRGTGYTF. In nucleotides, the CDR3 is TGTGCCAGCAGCACCTACAGGGGGACTGGCTACACCTTT.

This clonotype has ten or more counts. The V call is TRBV7-8, the J call TRBJ1-1; TRBD1 aligns across 10 bases. Germline V gene lookup returns CDR1 SGHVS and CDR2 FQNEAQ. After removal of 5 bases from V and 6 bases from J, the junction contained 18 bases not matched to a gene. The CDR3 loop spans 18 amino acids. The CDR3 sequence: CASSRPGQGFSRVSEAFF. The CDR3 DNA is TGTGCCAGCAGCCGTCCGGGACAGGGGTTCTCGCGTGTATCTGAAGCTTTCTTT.

In this sample, this clonotype turned up a few times. The J gene is TRBJ2-1, the V gene TRBV10-3; D gene uncertain. With 3 bases removed from V and 6 bases from J, the gap between germline ends came to 6 bases. The CDR3 runs 12 residues. CDR1 is ENHRY, CDR2 SYGVKD, per germline. The CDR3 sequence: CAISDGLNEQFF. Here the CDR3 DNA reads TGTGCCATCAGTGACGGGCTCAATGAGCAGTTCTTC.

Concerning this clonotype itself: A much bigger clone sits one base away, suggesting this may be a read error. This chain joins TRBV7-2 and TRBJ2-1; D ambiguous. CDR1 and CDR2 (germline): SGHTA, FQGNSA. This CDR3 region has 13 residues. The DNA for the CDR3 is TGTGCCAGCAGTACCTCTAGTTTCAATGGGCAGTTCTTC. It yields the protein CASSTSSFNGQFF.

The table lists this clonotype with many counts. The chain recombines TRBV7-2 with TRBJ1-1; a possible D gene is TRBD1 (5 bases). Trimming pared 2 bases from V and 3 bases from J, leaving 10 bases between. The CDR3 loop spans 14 amino acids. Germline values: CDR1 SGHTA, CDR2 FQGNSA. The CDR3 nucleotides are TGTGCCAGCAGCTTAATGGGACGGGACACTGAAGCTTTCTTT. Amino acids: CASSLMGRDTEAFF.

This clonotype has a handful of counts. V gene TRBV5-1 combines with J gene TRBJ2-3; 14 nucleotides match TRBD2. The CDR3 extends over 18 amino acids. Germline CDR1 reads SGHRS; CDR2 reads YFSETQ. The ends lost 4 bases at V and 4 bases at J; junction bases unmatched: 11. CDR3 in amino acids: CASSPEGLAGVGADTQYF. For the CDR3, the DNA is TGCGCCAGCAGCCCGGAGGGACTAGCGGGAGTGGGCGCAGATACGCAGTATTTT. The full variable domain, in which reference TRBV5-1 and TRBJ2-3 provide the parts outside the CDR3, is KAGVTQTPRYLIKTRGQQVTLSCSPISGHRSVSWYQQTPGQGLQFLFEYFSETQRNKGNFPGRFSGRQFSNSRSEMNVSTLELGDSALYLCASSPEGLAGVGADTQYFGPGTRLTVL.

This clonotype turned up a few times. This chain links TRBV6-1 with TRBJ2-5; D ambiguous. CDR1 and CDR2 (germline): MNHNS, SASEGT. V lost 7 bases and J 2 bases, leaving 8 bases between the germline ends. This CDR3 contains 12 residues. The CDR3 region has the DNA TGTGCCAGCAAGGCAGCGCAAGAGACCCAGTACTTC. This sequence encodes CASKAAQETQYF.

This clonotype was seen ten or more times. This chain uses TRBV30 with TRBJ1-2; no definite D call. V lost 3 bases and J 7 bases, leaving 9 bases between the germline ends. Per germline, CDR1 GTSNPN and CDR2 SVGIG (reference sequence). This CDR3 contains 11 residues. The CDR3: CAWREYGGYTF. As DNA, the CDR3 is TGTGCCTGGAGGGAGTACGGTGGCTACACCTTC. Full variable domain (remainder filled in from reference TRBV30 and TRBJ1-2): SQTIHQWPATLVQPVGSPLSLECTVEGTSNPNLYWYRQAAGRGLQLLFYSVGIGQISSEVPQNLSASRPQDRQFILSSKKLLLSDSGFYLCAWREYGGYTFGSGTRLTVV.

The V and J genes are TRBV4-1 and TRBJ2-1, with 9 bases lining up with TRBD2. Germline V gene data show CDR1 as MGHRA and CDR2 as YSYEKL. V was pared by 4 bases and J by 10 bases, with 17 bases of the junction left unmatched. The CDR3 has 17 amino acids. The CDR3 is CASSPHPAGGPSWEQFF. The DNA for the CDR3 is TGCGCCAGCAGCCCCCATCCGGCGGGAGGGCCTTCATGGGAGCAGTTCTTC.

This clonotype was picked up many times. CDR3: CASRGTYGGELFF. CDR3 in DNA: TGTGCCAGCAGGGGGACGTACGGCGGGGAGCTGTTTTTT. The chain joins TRBV6-1 to TRBJ2-2; D may correspond to TRBD1 or TRBD2 (5 bases each). The germline gives CDR1 MNHNS, CDR2 SASEGT. Trimming removed 6 bases from V and 7 bases from J, with 12 bases in between. This CDR3 region has 13 residues.

A word on this clonotype: A much more abundant neighbour one base away suggests this may be a read error. The chain recombines TRBV6-1 with TRBJ1-5; D might be TRBD1 (6 bases). The CDR3 runs 17 residues. Germline V gene sequence: CDR1 MNHNS, CDR2 SASEGT. The V and J ends lost 4 bases and 7 bases respectively, with 23 bases between them. The CDR3 reads CASSGQGLLLNQQPQHF. CDR3 bases: TGTGCCAGCAGTGGTCAGGGGCTACTTCTCAATCAACAGCCCCAGCATTTT.

This clonotype came up many times. The rearrangement joins TRBV19 to TRBJ2-7; TRBD2 agrees at 7 bases. Germline V CDR1 and CDR2: LNHDA, SQIVND (reference sequence). The CDR3 is made up of 16 amino acids. V lost 3 bases, J lost 2 bases, and 10 bases stayed unmatched. The CDR3 protein is CASSMGTAGVPYEQYF. In DNA, the CDR3 is TGTGCCAGTAGTATGGGTACGGCGGGAGTCCCCTACGAGCAGTACTTC. The full variable domain, rest sourced from reference TRBV19 and TRBJ2-7, is DGGITQSPKYLFRKEGQNVTLSCEQNLNHDAMYWYRQDPGQGLRLIYYSQIVNDFQKGDIAEGYSVSREKKESFPLTVTSAQKNPTAFYLCASSMGTAGVPYEQYFGPGTRLTVT.

This clonotype was observed at least ten times. The rearrangement uses TRBV7-2 and TRBJ1-2; D may be TRBD1 (5 bases). CDR3 length: 15 residues. Germline V gene data show CDR1 as SGHTA and CDR2 as FQGNSA. With 1 base removed from V and 0 bases from J, the gap between germline ends came to 9 bases. CDR3 loop: CASSLGWTSNYGYTF. The CDR3 nucleotides are TGTGCCAGCAGCTTAGGATGGACATCTAACTATGGCTACACCTTC. Drawing the rest from reference TRBV7-2 and TRBJ1-2, the complete variable domain is GAGVSQSPSNKVTEKGKDVELRCDPISGHTALYWYRQSLGQGLEFLIYFQGNSAPDKSGLPSDRFSAERTGGSVSTLTIQRTQQEDSAVYLCASSLGWTSNYGYTFGSGTRLTVV.

In its sample, this clonotype was seen many times. The chain combines TRBV3-1 with TRBJ1-1; the D is unclear. Trimming took 7 bases from V and 2 from J, leaving 14 bases between them. The germline gives CDR1 LGHDT, CDR2 YNNKEL (reference sequence). The CDR3 is 14 amino acids. The CDR3 here is CASTRRGPNTEAFF. The CDR3 bases are TGTGCCAGCACCCGAAGAGGCCCTAACACTGAAGCTTTCTTT.

This clonotype was counted at least ten times. The chain links TRBV30 to TRBJ1-1; D possibly corresponds to TRBD1 (5 bases). The length of the CDR3 is 13 residues. Trimming took 5 bases from V and 3 from J, leaving 13 bases between them. Germline V gene data show CDR1 as GTSNPN and CDR2 as SVGIG (reference sequence). This CDR3 reads CAWGTQGYTEAFF. The CDR3 DNA is TGTGCCTGGGGGACTCAGGGCTACACTGAAGCTTTCTTT.

This clonotype was seen ten or more times. The chain is built from TRBV7-6 and TRBJ2-7, with 7 bases matching TRBD1. This CDR3 is built from 14 residues. Germline CDR1 reads SGHVS; CDR2 reads FNYEAQ. Germline trimming cut 1 base from V and 3 bases from J; bases unmatched to any gene: 3. This CDR3 is CASSLGDSYYEQYF. CDR3 coding DNA: TGTGCCAGCAGCTTAGGGGACAGTTACTACGAGCAGTACTTC.

This clonotype was detected many times. The chain links TRBV18 to TRBJ1-1; D possibly corresponds to TRBD1 (5 bases). V gave up 6 bases and J gave up 6 bases, with 14 bases separating them. This CDR3 is 13 amino acids long. The germline CDR1 and CDR2 sequences are KGHSH and LQKENI. CDR3 coding DNA: TGTGCCAGCTCTCTCGACAGACCCCCTGAAGCTTTCTTT. Amino acids: CASSLDRPPEAFF.

V gene TRBV2 combines with J gene TRBJ2-1; D gene uncertain. This CDR3 contains 15 residues. CDR1 is SNHLY, CDR2 FYNNEI, per germline. Trimming shortened V by 1 base and J by 7 bases, and 14 bases separated the two germline ends. DNA for the CDR3: TGTGCCAGCAGTGAAGAGGCCACAAGGTGGAATGAGCAGTTCTTC. Translated: CASSEEATRWNEQFF.